Presented here are 19 T cell receptor beta chains from one specimen sequenced in a study of immune evolution from preneoplasia to lung adenocarcinoma (dated by TCRdb to the early 2020s). The method was the immunoSEQ multiplex PCR assay. TCRdb's version of the immuneACCESS table is confined to in-frame rearrangements and falls short of the full clone set. An unresolved V gene accounts for under half of the shortfall where checked; the remainder is of unknown origin. This sample has 3,000 to 4,000 clones in its table, and roughly three quarters of those were observed once. The ten largest account for less than 10% of the sample. Material for sequencing was FFPE atypical adenomatous hyperplasia tissue from the lung. Interpreted using the paper, the cell subset or site label stands for: atypical adenomatous hyperplasia (AAH), lung preneoplasia. The receptors come from a person aged 70 to 85 with lung adenocarcinoma.

This chain connects TRBV5-1 to TRBJ2-1, with 11 bases aligning to TRBD1. The germline gives CDR1 SGHRS, CDR2 YFSETQ. Trimming took 4 bases from V and 1 from J; bases not matched to a gene: 13. The CDR3 is 19 amino acids. The CDR3 nucleotides are TGCGCCAGCAGCCGGACCAGACGGACAGGGGGCCTTTCCTACAATGAGCAGTTCTTC. Translated, it gives CASSRTRRTGGLSYNEQFF.

V gene TRBV19 combines with J gene TRBJ2-1, with 8 positions matching TRBD2. This CDR3 is built from 13 residues. CDR1 LNHDA and CDR2 SQIVND come from the germline V gene (reference sequence). Losses at the gene ends were 4 bases for V and 6 bases for J; bases not matched to a gene: 2. The CDR3 sequence: CASSSGRSNEQFF. The CDR3 DNA follows: TGTGCCAGTAGTAGCGGGAGGAGCAATGAGCAGTTCTTC.

This chain uses TRBV10-3 with TRBJ2-7, with TRBD2 matching 12 bases. This CDR3 comprises 16 residues. CDR1 and CDR2 (germline): ENHRY, SYGVKD. J gave up 1 base and V 6 bases, and 7 bases lay outside the gene matches. The CDR3 DNA is TGTGCCATCAGAAAAACGACTAGCGGGGGTTCCTACGAGCAGTACTTC. Protein: CAIRKTTSGGSYEQYF.

The CDR3 sequence is CASSPITNRGRSEQYF. DNA for the CDR3: TGTGCCAGCAGCCCTATCACAAACAGGGGGCGATCCGAACAGTACTTC. The genes are TRBV11-3 and TRBJ2-7, with TRBD1 matching over 9 bases. Per the germline V gene, CDR1 is SGHNT and CDR2 is YENEEA. This CDR3 spans 16 amino acids. The junction had 18 bases not matched to a gene; V was cut back by 5 bases and J by 10 bases.

The chain couples TRBV5-4 to TRBJ2-3; 10 bases map to TRBD1. The CDR3 has 17 residues. Germline assignment: CDR1 SGHNT and CDR2 YYREEE (reference sequence). V was clipped by 2 bases and J by 5 bases; unmatched bases: 11. In nucleotides, the CDR3 is TGTGCCAGCAGCTTAGATGGGGGACAGGGGAGGGGAGATACGCAGTATTTT. Translating it yields CASSLDGGQGRGDTQYF.

This chain connects TRBV19 to TRBJ2-4; possible D gene TRBD1, 6 bases. From germline, CDR1 is LNHDA and CDR2 SQIVND (reference sequence). Trimming pared 5 bases from V and 9 bases from J, leaving 17 bases between. The CDR3 is 14 residues long. This chain's CDR3 is CASSSSGESGIQYF. Here the CDR3 DNA reads TGTGCCAGTAGTTCTTCAGGGGAATCAGGCATTCAGTACTTC.

This rearrangement joins TRBV20-1 to TRBJ1-3; no definite D call. Germline CDR1 DFQATT, CDR2 SNEGSKA (reference sequence). This CDR3 comprises 10 residues. For the CDR3, the DNA is TGCGATGGGTCTGGAAACACCATATATTTT. Its translation: CDGSGNTIYF.

The chain combines TRBV28 with TRBJ1-1, with 8 bases that match TRBD1. V was clipped by 5 bases and J by 0 bases; unmatched bases: 5. The CDR3 spans 15 residues. CDR1 is MDHEN, CDR2 SYDVKM, per germline. The DNA of the CDR3 is TGTGCCAGCAGTGACAGGGGAAGGTTGAACACTGAAGCTTTCTTT. Translated: CASSDRGRLNTEAFF.

This clone was recorded once. This chain uses TRBV15 with TRBJ1-1; D is possibly TRBD1 (5 bases). Trimming removed 7 bases at V and 5 bases at J, with 17 bases between. This CDR3 is 14 amino acids long. Looked up from germline, CDR1 is LNHNV and CDR2 is YYDKDF (reference sequence). The CDR3 DNA reads TGTGCCACCAACGGGGACTGGGAGGGGACTGAAGCTTTCTTT. Translating gives CATNGDWEGTEAFF.

The chain recombines TRBV7-2 with TRBJ2-1; D possibly corresponds to TRBD2 (6 bases). CDR1 and CDR2 from the germline V gene are SGHTA and FQGNSA. This CDR3 comprises 13 residues. V lost 8 bases and J 5 bases, leaving 13 bases between the germline ends. CDR3 sequence: CASGGTLDNEQFF. The CDR3 bases are TGTGCCAGCGGGGGGACCCTCGACAATGAGCAGTTCTTC.

This clone has just one count. For the CDR3, the DNA is TGTGCCAGTAGTAGCTCCCGGGACAGGGGGACGTCGGGTCAGCCCCAGCATTTT. Protein: CASSSSRDRGTSGQPQHF. This chain uses TRBV19 with TRBJ1-5; TRBD1 matches 11 bases. The CDR3 consists of 18 residues. CDR1 LNHDA and CDR2 SQIVND come from the germline V gene (reference sequence). V was pared by 4 bases and J by 6 bases, with 14 bases of the junction left unmatched.

The rearrangement links TRBV18 to TRBJ1-1, with TRBD1 as a possible D gene (5 bases). Germline loops: CDR1 KGHSH, CDR2 LQKENI. Between the trimmed V and J ends, which lost 3 bases and 4 bases, there was a span of 12 bases. The CDR3 covers 14 residues. CDR3 sequence (DNA): TGTGCCAGCTCACCCGGCAGGGTGGGCACTGAAGCTTTCTTT. Translation gives CASSPGRVGTEAFF. Combining the CDR3 with reference TRBV18 and TRBJ1-1 gives the whole variable domain NAGVMQNPRHLVRRRGQEARLRCSPMKGHSHVYWYRQLPEEGLKFMVYLQKENIIDESGMPKERFSAEFPKEGPSILRIQQVVRGDSAAYFCASSPGRVGTEAFFGQGTRLTVV.

CDR3 in DNA: TGTGCCAGCAGTTCATACCTAAATTCACCCCTCCACTTT. This translates into CASSSYLNSPLHF. V usage is TRBV6-5 and J usage is TRBJ1-6, with no clear D. This CDR3 is 13 amino acids long. The V gene lost 4 bases and the J gene lost 7 bases, with 8 bases spanning the gap. The germline V gene has CDR1 MNHEY and CDR2 SVGAGI.

The chain joins TRBV4-1 to TRBJ1-5; a possible D gene is TRBD1 (6 bases). The length of the CDR3 is 15 residues. V was shortened by 4 bases and J by 6 bases, with 16 bases between the two germline ends. Per germline, CDR1 MGHRA and CDR2 YSYEKL. In DNA, the CDR3 is TGCGCCAGCAGCCTGAGGGAAAGAGGGGGTCAGCCCCAGCATTTT. It translates to CASSLRERGGQPQHF.

The chain employs TRBV29-1 and TRBJ2-7; D may correspond to TRBD1 or TRBD2 (5 bases each). The length of the CDR3 is 13 residues. CDR1 is SQVTM and CDR2 is ANQGSEA in the germline V gene. Trimming removed 5 bases from V and 6 bases from J, with 17 bases in between. The CDR3 DNA follows: TGCAGCGTTATCGAGACAGACTACTCCGAGCAGTACTTC. It translates to CSVIETDYSEQYF.

CDR3 in DNA: TGTGCCAGCAGCGTCGGGGGGTCCTCCTACAATGAGCAGTTCTTC. Amino acid sequence: CASSVGGSSYNEQFF. The V call is TRBV27, the J call TRBJ2-1, with 7 bases lining up with TRBD2. Germline V gene lookup returns CDR1 MNHEY and CDR2 SMNVEV (reference sequence). Losses at the gene ends were 6 bases for V and 0 bases for J; bases not matched to a gene: 5. CDR3 length: 15 residues.

The chain combines TRBV11-3 with TRBJ2-7, with 12 bases identical to TRBD2. This CDR3 comprises 16 residues. J lost 4 bases, V lost 1 base, and 5 bases had no gene match. The V gene's germline CDR1 is SGHNT and CDR2 YENEEA. Here the CDR3 reads CASSLVLAGGLYEQYF. The CDR3 nucleotides read TGTGCCAGCAGCTTAGTACTAGCGGGAGGATTATACGAGCAGTACTTC.

This clone came up a few times. The CDR3 sequence is CASSEYPGQDSYEQYF. CDR3 DNA sequence: TGCGCCAGCAGTGAGTATCCGGGACAGGACTCCTACGAGCAGTACTTC. The chain carries TRBV10-2 and TRBJ2-7; 8 bases match TRBD1. The ends lost 1 base at V and 0 bases at J; junction bases unmatched: 5. This CDR3 region has 16 residues. Germline CDR1 and CDR2: WSHSY and SAAADI.

Only a few counts were recorded for this clone. The rearrangement uses TRBV6-5 and TRBJ1-1, with D maybe TRBD1 (5 bases). Germline CDR1 and CDR2: MNHEY and SVGAGI. Trimming pared 6 bases from V and 2 bases from J, leaving 13 bases between. The CDR3 contains 14 residues. The CDR3 here is CASRKGTVNTEAFF. The CDR3 coding sequence is TGTGCCAGCAGAAAAGGGACGGTAAACACTGAAGCTTTCTTT.